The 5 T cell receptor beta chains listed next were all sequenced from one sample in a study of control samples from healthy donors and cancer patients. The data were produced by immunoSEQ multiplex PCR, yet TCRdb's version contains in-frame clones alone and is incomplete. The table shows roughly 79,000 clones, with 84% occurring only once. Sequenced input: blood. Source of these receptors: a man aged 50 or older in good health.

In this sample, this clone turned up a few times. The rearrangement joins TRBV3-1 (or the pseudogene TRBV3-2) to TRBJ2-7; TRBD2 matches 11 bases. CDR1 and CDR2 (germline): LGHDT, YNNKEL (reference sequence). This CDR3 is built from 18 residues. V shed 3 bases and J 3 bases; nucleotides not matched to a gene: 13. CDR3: CASSHAGLAVPFVYEQYF. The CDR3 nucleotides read TGTGCCAGCAGCCACGCGGGACTAGCGGTCCCGTTCGTCTACGAGCAGTACTTC.

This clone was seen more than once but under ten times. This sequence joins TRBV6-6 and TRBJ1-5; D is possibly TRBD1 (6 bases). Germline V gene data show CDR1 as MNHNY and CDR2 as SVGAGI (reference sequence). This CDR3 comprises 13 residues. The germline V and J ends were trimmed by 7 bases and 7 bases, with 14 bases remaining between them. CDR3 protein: CASIAGTRQPQHF. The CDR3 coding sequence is TGTGCCAGCATAGCGGGGACACGACAGCCCCAGCATTTT.

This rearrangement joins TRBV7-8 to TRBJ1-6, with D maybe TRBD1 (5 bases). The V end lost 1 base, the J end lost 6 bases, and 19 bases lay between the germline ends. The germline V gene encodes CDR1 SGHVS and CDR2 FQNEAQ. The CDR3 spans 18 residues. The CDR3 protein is CASSLELRPGTANSPLHF. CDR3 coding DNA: TGTGCCAGCAGCTTAGAACTACGCCCCGGGACGGCTAATTCACCCCTCCACTTT. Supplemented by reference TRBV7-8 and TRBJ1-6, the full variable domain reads GAGVSQSPRYKVAKRGQDVALRCDPISGHVSLFWYQQALGQGPEFLTYFQNEAQLDKSGLPSDRFFAERPEGSVSTLKIQRTQQEDSAVYLCASSLELRPGTANSPLHFGNGTRLTVT.

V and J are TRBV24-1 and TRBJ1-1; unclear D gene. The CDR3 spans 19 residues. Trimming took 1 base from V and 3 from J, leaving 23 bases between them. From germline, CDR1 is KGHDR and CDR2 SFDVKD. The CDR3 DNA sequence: TGTGCCACCAGTGATTTTCGGCTTGAGACTCTCAAAGGGTACACTGAAGCTTTCTTT. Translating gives CATSDFRLETLKGYTEAFF.

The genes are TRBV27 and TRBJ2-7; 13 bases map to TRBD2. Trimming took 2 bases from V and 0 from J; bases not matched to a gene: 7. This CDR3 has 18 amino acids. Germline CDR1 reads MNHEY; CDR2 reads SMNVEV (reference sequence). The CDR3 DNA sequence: TGTGCCAGCAGTTTAGAAGGACTAGCGGGAGTCTACTCCTACGAGCAGTACTTC. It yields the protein CASSLEGLAGVYSYEQYF.